The sequence of this TCR beta chain was determined in a study of blood T cell repertoires in COVID-19. Study-level information: Acute and convalescent COVID-19 specimens originated in the United States, Italy and Spain.

Per germline, CDR1 SEHNR and CDR2 FQNEAQ (reference sequence). The CDR3 covers 11 residues. Trimming removed 5 bases from V and 15 bases from J, with 14 bases in between. TCRdb's copy holds only in-frame clones and misses some; the assay was immunoSEQ multiplex PCR. The sample lists approximately 92,000 clones, roughly 87% occurring once. This clone has a single count. J is TRBJ2-1 and V is TRBV7-9; D not certain. The sequence was collected from a man older than 75 with acute or convalescent COVID-19. Sequenced: peripheral blood. The CDR3 region is CASSPAQLRFF. The CDR3 bases are TGTGCCAGCAGCCCTGCCCAGTTACGGTTCTTC.